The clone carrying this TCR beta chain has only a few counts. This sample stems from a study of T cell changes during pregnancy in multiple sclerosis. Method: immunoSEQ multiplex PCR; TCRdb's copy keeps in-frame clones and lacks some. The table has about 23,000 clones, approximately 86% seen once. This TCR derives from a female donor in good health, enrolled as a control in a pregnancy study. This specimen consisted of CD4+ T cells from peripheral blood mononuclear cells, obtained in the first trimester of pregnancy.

CDR3 loop: CASSINRGHSPLHF. CDR3 nucleotides: TGTGCCAGTAGTATAAACAGGGGGCATTCACCCCTCCACTTT. The chain links TRBV19 to TRBJ1-6, with 9 bases lining up with TRBD1. Germline loops: CDR1 LNHDA, CDR2 SQIVND (reference sequence). The V and J ends lost 2 bases and 8 bases, in that order; junction bases with no gene match: 1. This CDR3 has 14 residues.